The subject of this entry is one T cell receptor (beta chain). Its antigen is undetermined. The data belong to a study of T cell responses to AZD1222 COVID-19 vaccine. Study conclusions and caveats: Reportedly, nearly half the spike-specific TCRs target unmutated variant regions. The study identified only a handful of AZD1222 recipients as seropositive at baseline.

Clones were read by immunoSEQ multiplex PCR, and TCRdb kept only the in-frame ones, dropping some. This table holds fewer than 150,000 clones, 88% found once. CDR1 LGHDT and CDR2 YNNKEL come from the germline V gene (reference sequence). There are 15 residues in the CDR3. The trim removed 1 base at V and 2 bases at J, leaving 3 bases unmatched. The chain recombines TRBV3-1 (or the pseudogene TRBV3-2) with TRBJ2-7; 9 positions match TRBD2. The sequence was collected from an adult in good health. The specimen was peripheral blood, collected on day 0 of AZD1222 vaccination. CDR3 coding DNA: TGTGCCAGCAGCCAAGGTTCTAGCGGGGCCTACGAGCAGTACTTC. It yields the protein CASSQGSSGAYEQYF.